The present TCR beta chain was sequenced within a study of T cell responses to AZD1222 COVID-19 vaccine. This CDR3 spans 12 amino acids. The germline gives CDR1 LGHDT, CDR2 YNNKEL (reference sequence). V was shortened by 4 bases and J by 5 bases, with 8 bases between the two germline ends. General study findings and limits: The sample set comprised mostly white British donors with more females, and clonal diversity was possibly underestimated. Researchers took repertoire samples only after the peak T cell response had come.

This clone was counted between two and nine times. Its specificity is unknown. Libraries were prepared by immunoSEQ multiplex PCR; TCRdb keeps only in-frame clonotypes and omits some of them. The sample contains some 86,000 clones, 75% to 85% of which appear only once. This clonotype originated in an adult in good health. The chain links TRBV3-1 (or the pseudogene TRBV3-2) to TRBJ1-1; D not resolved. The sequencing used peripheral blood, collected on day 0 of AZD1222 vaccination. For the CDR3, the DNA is TGTGCCAGCAGCCTCACGGGTACTGAAGCTTTCTTT. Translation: CASSLTGTEAFF.